A selection of T cell receptor beta chains follows, all from one sample in a study of PD-1 blockade in classical Hodgkin lymphoma. Profiling relied on immunoSEQ multiplex PCR, and the TCRdb table lists in-frame clones only, not all of them. This sample has around 99,000 clones, with roughly 80% found just once. The sequencing here drew on peripheral blood mononuclear cells (PBMCs), taken before the second cycle of nivolumab. The origin of the receptors is a human donor with classical Hodgkin lymphoma. The CDR3 runs from the conserved cysteine through the conserved F or W. The order of the fields is J gene, V gene, CDR3 protein.

>TRBJ1-1|TRBV30
CAWSVKGGALAAFF
>TRBJ2-3|TRBV6-1
CASSEAGSYGAQYF
>TRBJ2-2|TRBV9
CASSVVSGANGELFF
>TRBJ2-1|TRBV6-6
CASSQLAGGTNEQFF
>TRBJ2-7|TRBV6-6
CASRREGGREQYF
>TRBJ2-2|TRBV9
CASMPTPGTGELFF
>TRBJ2-1|TRBV10-3
CAINKLAGDVSEQFF
>TRBJ2-3|TRBV5-1
CASSFLAGRADTQYF
>TRBJ2-7|TRBV5-1
CASSSTGGAYEQYF
>TRBJ2-5|TRBV28
CASTRALETQYF
>TRBJ2-5|TRBV30
CAWSPPHETQYF
>TRBJ2-1|TRBV5-1
CASSLSGTRSEQFF
>TRBJ2-1|TRBV28
CASSLVTGVHEQFF
>TRBJ2-5|TRBV25-1
CASSELVTQYF
>TRBJ1-1|TRBV7-9
CASSLVSGNTEAFF
>TRBJ1-5|TRBV12-5
CASVPALRDRGVQPQHF
>TRBJ2-7|TRBV28
CASSSGGWTPGPYEQYF
>TRBJ2-2|TRBV2
CASSGAETNTGELFF
>TRBJ1-1|TRBV10-3
CAISESTQTGQGEAFF
>TRBJ1-1|TRBV28
CASSAPDRALAFF
>TRBJ1-5|TRBV19
CASTSYTHSNQPQHF
>TRBJ1-2|TRBV7-2
CASSPRTAPNYGYTF
>TRBJ2-1|TRBV5-1
CASSLNPGFYNEQFF
>TRBJ2-7|TRBV18
CASSPLTPAAGGYEQYF
>TRBJ2-6|TRBV5-8
CASSPGRQPLSGANVLTF
>TRBJ2-7|TRBV2
CASNQLAGGPYEQYF
>TRBJ2-5|TRBV28
CAGQGRQETQYF
>TRBJ1-1|TRBV19
CASSIAGWGSKNTEAFF
>TRBJ2-1|TRBV19
CASSTGGSRAFF
>TRBJ2-3|TRBV19
CASSTILAGGTDTQYF
>TRBJ2-5|TRBV7-2
CASSLVQETQYF
>TRBJ1-2|TRBV2
CASSEYADYGYTF
>TRBJ2-1|TRBV2
CASSERASGYNEQFF
>TRBJ2-3|TRBV5-8
CASSLAQGWKGDTQYF
>TRBJ2-7|TRBV4-2
CASSQEATGLGSEQYF
>TRBJ2-2|TRBV19
CASRVLAGVSPGELFF
>TRBJ2-1|TRBV5-4
CASTRGTGSYNEQFF
>TRBJ2-5|TRBV7-8
CASSHVLIRETQYF
>TRBJ2-5|TRBV2
CASSEALAGVQETQYF
>TRBJ1-1|TRBV11-2
CASSSRRNTEAFF
>TRBJ2-7|TRBV15
CATSTGDRPYEQYF
>TRBJ2-3|TRBV7-9
CASSTQTRVWSTDTQYF
>TRBJ2-3|TRBV27
CASSLYGGAVTDTQYF
>TRBJ2-1|TRBV7-2
CASNLDPMRNEQFF
>TRBJ2-7|TRBV7-9
CASSSTGTTYEQYF
>TRBJ2-3|TRBV25-1
CASSDLKLAAVTDTQYF
>TRBJ1-1|TRBV28
CASSLSSPGRAFF
>TRBJ2-7|TRBV21-1
CASSKGAGGYEQYF
>TRBJ2-7|TRBV28
CASSLGGDKSYEQYF
>TRBJ2-7|TRBV7-9
CASTHASGTVSYEQYF
>TRBJ1-2|TRBV5-1
CASSARDTIAGGTF
>TRBJ2-5|TRBV2
CASSSQPGHQETQYF
>TRBJ2-5|TRBV5-1
CASSFDGALQETQYF
>TRBJ2-7|TRBV12-5
CASGFIGGSEQYF